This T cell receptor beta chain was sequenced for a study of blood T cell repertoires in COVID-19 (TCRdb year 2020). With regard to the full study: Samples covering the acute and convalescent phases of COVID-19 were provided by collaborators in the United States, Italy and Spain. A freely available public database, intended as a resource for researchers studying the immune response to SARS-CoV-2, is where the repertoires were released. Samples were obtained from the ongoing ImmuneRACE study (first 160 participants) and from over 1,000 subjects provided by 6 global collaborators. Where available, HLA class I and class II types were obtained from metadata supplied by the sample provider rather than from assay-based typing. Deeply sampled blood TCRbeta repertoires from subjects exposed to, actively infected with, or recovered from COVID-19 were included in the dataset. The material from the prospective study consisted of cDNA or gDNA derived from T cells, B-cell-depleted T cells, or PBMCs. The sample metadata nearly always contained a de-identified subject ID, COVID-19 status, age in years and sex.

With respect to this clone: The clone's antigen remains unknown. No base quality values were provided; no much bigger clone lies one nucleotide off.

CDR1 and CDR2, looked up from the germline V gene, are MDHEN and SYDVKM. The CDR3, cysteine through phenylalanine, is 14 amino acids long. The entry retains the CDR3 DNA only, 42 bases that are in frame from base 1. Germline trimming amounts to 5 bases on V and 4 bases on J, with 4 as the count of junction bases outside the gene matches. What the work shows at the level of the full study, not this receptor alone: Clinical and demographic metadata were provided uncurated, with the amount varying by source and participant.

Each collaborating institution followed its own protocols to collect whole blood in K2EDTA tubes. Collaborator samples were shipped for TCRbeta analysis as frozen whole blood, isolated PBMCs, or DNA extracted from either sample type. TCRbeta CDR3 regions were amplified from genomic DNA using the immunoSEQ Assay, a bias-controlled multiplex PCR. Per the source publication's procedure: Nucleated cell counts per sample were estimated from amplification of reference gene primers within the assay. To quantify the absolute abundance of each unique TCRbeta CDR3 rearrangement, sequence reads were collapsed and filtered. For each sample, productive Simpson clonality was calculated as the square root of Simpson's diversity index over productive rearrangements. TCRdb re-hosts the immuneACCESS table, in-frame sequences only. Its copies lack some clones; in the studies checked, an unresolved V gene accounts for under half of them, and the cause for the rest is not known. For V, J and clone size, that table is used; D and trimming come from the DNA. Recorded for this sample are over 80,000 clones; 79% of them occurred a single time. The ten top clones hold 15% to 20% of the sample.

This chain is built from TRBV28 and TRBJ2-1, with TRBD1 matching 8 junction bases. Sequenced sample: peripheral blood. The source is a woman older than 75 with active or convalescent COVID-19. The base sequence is TGTGCCAGCAGTCCCAGGGGGCAGTACAATGAGCAGTTCTTC. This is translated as CASSPRGQYNEQFF.